These 32 T cell receptor beta chains came from one sample sequenced in a study of CD8 T cells in Susac syndrome. An input of about 0.5 to 1 ug of RNA was subjected to reverse transcription using random hexamers. TCRdb reprocessed the immunoSEQ multiplex PCR reads with MiXCR, giving one entry per CDR3 protein. Of about 57,000 distinct CDR3 sequences in the sample, 93% were seen once. Sequencing was carried out using CD8+ T cells from PBMCs. Receptor source: a human donor with multiple sclerosis.

The CDR3 nucleotides are TGTGCCAGCAGTTACGCCGGGACAGCTACAGAGACCCAGTACTTC. Translating gives CASSYAGTATETQYF. This chain links TRBV6-5 with TRBJ2-5; 7 bases map to TRBD1. V shed 2 bases, J shed 4 bases, and the junction held 7 bases outside the gene matches. The CDR3 spans 15 residues. Germline CDR1 MNHEY, CDR2 SVGAGI.

The genes are TRBV7-2 and TRBJ1-2; D might be TRBD1 (6 bases). The V gene lost 7 bases and the J gene lost 2 bases, with 14 bases spanning the gap. Germline lookup yields CDR1 SGHTA and CDR2 FQGNSA. This CDR3 has 14 residues. CDR3 bases: TGTGCCAGCATCCCGGACAGCCCGAACTATGGCTACACCTTC. Protein: CASIPDSPNYGYTF.

The chain carries TRBV11-2 and TRBJ2-1; the D is unclear. Between the trimmed V and J ends, which lost 2 bases and 10 bases, there was a span of 12 bases. Germline V gene lookup returns CDR1 SGHAT and CDR2 FQNNGV. This CDR3 spans 13 amino acids. CDR3 nucleotides: TGTGCCAGCAGCTTAACGGTAGGCGGCGAGCAGTTCTTC. Protein sequence: CASSLTVGGEQFF.

This clonotype turned up a few times. V and J are TRBV28 and TRBJ2-3; D not resolved. Trimming cost V 6 bases and J 3 bases, with 7 bases left between them. This CDR3 comprises 12 residues. Per the germline V gene, CDR1 is MDHEN and CDR2 is SYDVKM. CDR3 sequence: CASSTSTDTQYF. Written as DNA, the CDR3 is TGTGCCAGCAGCACTTCGACAGATACGCAGTATTTT.

This chain links TRBV29-1 with TRBJ2-7; D gene uncertain. Germline loops: CDR1 SQVTM, CDR2 ANQGSEA. The V and J ends lost 1 base and 2 bases respectively, with 9 bases between them. This CDR3 contains 13 residues. CDR3 sequence (DNA): TGCAGCGTTGAAGTAGGCCTAACCTACGAGCAGTACTTC. Its protein product is CSVEVGLTYEQYF.

J is TRBJ1-2 and V is TRBV2, with 7 nucleotides matching TRBD1. The junction had 12 bases not matched to a gene; V was cut back by 3 bases and J by 2 bases. From germline, CDR1 is SNHLY and CDR2 FYNNEI. The CDR3 length is 17 residues. CDR3 in amino acids: CASSERTGESLNYGYTF. CDR3 nucleotides: TGTGCCAGCAGTGAGAGGACAGGAGAATCCTTAAACTATGGCTACACCTTC.

The table lists this clonotype with a count of one. The chain uses TRBV23-1 and TRBJ2-6; D is undetermined. TRBV23-1 is assigned to the ORF class and has an uncertain function. V dropped 3 bases and J dropped 0 bases, with 3 bases sitting between them. The CDR3 is 14 amino acids. CDR3 amino acids: CASSQDSGANVLTF. As DNA, the CDR3 is TGCGCCAGCAGTCAGGACTCTGGGGCCAACGTCCTGACTTTC.

The chain is built from TRBV11-2 and TRBJ2-1; 8 bases map to TRBD1. This CDR3 is 15 amino acids long. Looked up from germline, CDR1 is SGHAT and CDR2 is FQNNGV. Trimming cost V 3 bases and J 5 bases; bases outside gene matches: 6. The CDR3 loop is CASSLGQVGNNEQFF. Here the CDR3 DNA reads TGTGCCAGCAGCTTGGGACAGGTGGGAAACAATGAGCAGTTCTTC. Filled out from reference TRBV11-2 and TRBJ2-1, the complete variable domain reads EAGVAQSPRYKIIEKRQSVAFWCNPISGHATLYWYQQILGQGPKLLIQFQNNGVVDDSQLPKDRFSAERLKGVDSTLKIQPAKLEDSAVYLCASSLGQVGNNEQFFGPGTRLTVL.

The chain employs TRBV6-1 and TRBJ1-5; D is ambiguous. The CDR3 runs 15 residues. Germline loops: CDR1 MNHNS, CDR2 SASEGT. V was pared by 4 bases and J by 0 bases, with 10 bases between. The CDR3 sequence: CASSGGRDSNQPQHF. The CDR3 DNA is TGTGCCAGCAGTGGGGGTAGGGATAGCAATCAGCCCCAGCATTTT.

This clonotype was observed a single time. The CDR3 sequence is CASSLPGQGGNEQFF. CDR3 coding DNA: TGTGCCAGCAGCCTACCGGGACAGGGTGGGAATGAGCAGTTCTTC. V is TRBV7-8 and J is TRBJ2-1; 9 positions match TRBD1. The CDR3 is made up of 15 amino acids. The germline V gene encodes CDR1 SGHVS and CDR2 FQNEAQ. Trimming took 5 bases from V and 7 from J; bases not matched to a gene: 9.

This chain links TRBV4-1 with TRBJ2-1; 9 bases are shared with TRBD2. The ends lost 7 bases at V and 3 bases at J; junction bases unmatched: 7. This CDR3 has 15 residues. The germline CDR1 and CDR2 sequences are MGHRA and YSYEKL. DNA of the CDR3: TGCGCCAGCAAAATAGCGGGGGCCCGCTACAATGAGCAGTTCTTC. This translates into CASKIAGARYNEQFF.

The gene calls are TRBV9 and TRBJ1-1, with unresolved D. CDR3 length: 14 amino acids. In germline, CDR1 is SGDLS, CDR2 YYNGEE. The V end was cut by 3 bases, the J end by 3 bases, with 12 bases between. CDR3 amino acids: CASSAPPGDTEAFF. The CDR3 bases are TGTGCCAGCAGCGCCCCCCCCGGGGACACTGAAGCTTTCTTT.

The rearrangement links TRBV9 to TRBJ1-6, with D uncertain. Germline CDR1 SGDLS, CDR2 YYNGEE. This CDR3 comprises 13 residues. With 0 bases removed from V and 5 bases from J, the gap between germline ends came to 3 bases. In DNA, the CDR3 is TGTGCCAGCAGCGTAGGGGATAATTCACCCCTCCACTTT. It codes for CASSVGDNSPLHF.

This sequence joins TRBV4-1 and TRBJ1-4; D is ambiguous. CDR1 is MGHRA, CDR2 YSYEKL, per germline. The CDR3 spans 15 residues. V was trimmed by 0 bases and J by 8 bases, leaving 13 bases between them. CDR3 sequence (DNA): TGCGCCAGCAGCCAAGATGGGAGGGAGAGAGAAAAACTGTTTTTT. Translation gives CASSQDGREREKLFF.

The chain recombines TRBV6-6 with TRBJ1-1; D is perhaps TRBD1 (6 bases). This CDR3 is built from 13 residues. Germline CDR1 MNHNY, CDR2 SVGAGI (reference sequence). The V end was cut by 1 base, the J end by 7 bases, with 10 bases between. CDR3 residues: CASSYWDINEAFF. The CDR3 nucleotides read TGTGCCAGCAGTTACTGGGACATTAATGAAGCTTTCTTT.

This chain uses TRBV5-5 with TRBJ1-2; 10 bases agree with TRBD1. The CDR3 totals 15 residues. V lost 4 bases, J lost 4 bases, and 7 bases stayed unmatched. CDR1 SGHKS and CDR2 YYEKEE come from the germline V gene (reference sequence). CDR3 coding DNA: TGTGCCAGCAGCGCAGGACAGGGGGTCTCCTATGGCTACACCTTC. This gives the protein CASSAGQGVSYGYTF.

This clonotype was recorded once. The J gene is TRBJ2-1, the V gene TRBV7-9; TRBD1 matches 9 bases. The ends lost 4 bases at V and 7 bases at J; junction bases unmatched: 11. In germline, CDR1 is SEHNR, CDR2 FQNEAQ (reference sequence). This CDR3 region has 16 residues. The chain's CDR3 is CASSYRFGTGRNEQFF. The CDR3 coding sequence is TGTGCCAGCAGCTATCGCTTCGGGACAGGGCGGAATGAGCAGTTCTTC.

This chain uses TRBV10-2 with TRBJ1-5; 11 bases are a match to TRBD1. Trimming removed 8 bases from V and 5 bases from J; junction bases left unmatched: 8. Germline V gives CDR1 WSHSY, CDR2 SAAADI. This CDR3 is 15 amino acids long. CDR3 sequence: CASSLRDRGYQPQHF. CDR3 in DNA: TGCGCCAGCTCGCTCCGGGACAGGGGGTATCAGCCCCAGCATTTT.

The rearrangement uses TRBV27 and TRBJ1-5; D unclear. V gave up 1 base and J gave up 0 bases, with 4 bases separating them. The CDR3 is 14 amino acids. Germline CDR1 reads MNHEY; CDR2 reads SMNVEV (reference sequence). CDR3 DNA: TGTGCCAGCAGTTTATACTCTAGCAATCAGCCCCAGCATTTT. It codes for CASSLYSSNQPQHF.

V gene TRBV10-3 combines with J gene TRBJ2-1; 9 bases match TRBD1. The V gene's germline CDR1 is ENHRY and CDR2 SYGVKD. V was pared by 0 bases and J by 8 bases, with 11 bases of the junction left unmatched. The length of the CDR3 is 17 residues. CDR3 in amino acids: CAISESYTGGYVDEQFF. In nucleotides, the CDR3 is TGTGCCATCAGTGAGTCGTATACAGGGGGCTATGTCGATGAGCAGTTCTTC.

DNA for the CDR3: TGTGCCAGCAGCTTGGGCCGGGACAGCTTCTACGAGCAGTACTTC. Translated, it gives CASSLGRDSFYEQYF. V is TRBV11-1 and J is TRBJ2-7, with 7 nucleotides matching TRBD1. The germline CDR1 and CDR2 sequences are SGHAT and FQDESV (reference sequence). The CDR3 extends over 15 amino acids. V trimming: 3 bases; J trimming: 3 bases; junction bases outside the gene matches: 8.

The chain is built from TRBV20-1 and TRBJ2-7, with 10 bases fitting TRBD1. With V trimmed by 6 bases and J by 5 bases, 7 bases remained unmatched. The CDR3 has 13 amino acids. Germline V lookup: CDR1 DFQATT, CDR2 SNEGSKA (reference sequence). This chain's CDR3 is CSAVPGQGNEQYF. CDR3 nucleotide sequence: TGCAGTGCCGTCCCGGGACAGGGGAACGAGCAGTACTTC.

Of note for this clonotype: At one end, the junction sequence differs from germline, possibly due to a read error. The rearrangement joins TRBV29-1 to TRBJ2-3; tentative D call: TRBD2 (6 bases). The CDR3 is 14 residues long. CDR1 and CDR2 (germline): SQVTM, ANQGSEA. In DNA, the CDR3 is TGCAGCGTGGAAGCGGGTCCCAGCACAGATACGCAGTATTTT. It is translated as CSVEAGPSTDTQYF.

The gene calls are TRBV23-1 and TRBJ2-5; unclear D gene. TRBV23-1 is an ORF for which the function is uncertain. The CDR3 is 16 residues long. The V end lost 4 bases, the J end lost 0 bases, and 15 bases lay between the germline ends. CDR3 protein: CASSRVRHPYQETQYF. The CDR3 DNA follows: TGCGCCAGCAGTCGAGTGAGACACCCCTACCAAGAGACCCAGTACTTC.

The chain uses TRBV7-9 and TRBJ1-4; weak D call: TRBD1 (5 bases). Germline CDR1 and CDR2: SEHNR and FQNEAQ (reference sequence). Trimming took off 4 bases at V and 2 bases at J, with 11 bases between the two ends. The CDR3 covers 15 residues. For the CDR3, the DNA is TGTGCCAGCAGCTCAACAGGATCTACTAATGAAAAACTGTTTTTT. Translated: CASSSTGSTNEKLFF.

The chain couples TRBV7-2 to TRBJ2-7; TRBD1 matches at 7 bases. Germline-derived CDR1 and CDR2 are SGHTA and FQGNSA. The CDR3 consists of 14 residues. Trimming removed 4 bases from V and 2 bases from J; junction bases left unmatched: 5. In DNA form, the CDR3 reads TGTGCCAGCAGCTCTTCGACAGGGCCCTACGAGCAGTACTTC. Its translation: CASSSSTGPYEQYF.

CDR3 nucleotide sequence: TGTGCCAGCAGCTTGTCCTCCTCGCCCGCCGAGCAGTACTTC. It is translated as CASSLSSSPAEQYF. The chain links TRBV7-9 to TRBJ2-7; the D is unclear. The V and J ends lost 3 bases and 6 bases respectively, with 15 bases between them. Germline assignment: CDR1 SEHNR and CDR2 FQNEAQ (reference sequence). There are 14 residues in the CDR3.

The gene calls are TRBV20-1 and TRBJ1-2, with 7 bases fitting TRBD1. V was clipped by 0 bases and J by 7 bases; unmatched bases: 5. CDR3 length equals 13 residues. Germline-derived CDR1 and CDR2 are DFQATT and SNEGSKA (reference sequence). CDR3 nucleotides: TGCAGTGCTAGAGATTTGAGGGACAGTGGCTACACCTTC. Residues: CSARDLRDSGYTF.

The chain is built from TRBV2 and TRBJ2-1; 13 nucleotides agree with TRBD2. The CDR3 runs 14 residues. V was pared by 9 bases and J by 8 bases, with 7 bases of the junction left unmatched. Germline V lookup: CDR1 SNHLY, CDR2 FYNNEI. The CDR3, as DNA: TGTGCCAGGACTAGCGGGGGGCGGGTAGATGAGCAGTTCTTC. This encodes CARTSGGRVDEQFF.

The chain joins TRBV27 to TRBJ1-1, with D possibly TRBD1 on 5 matching bases. Looked up from germline, CDR1 is MNHEY and CDR2 is SMNVEV (reference sequence). Trimming stripped 3 bases from V and 1 base from J, with 9 bases between. The CDR3 consists of 14 residues. The CDR3 DNA sequence: TGTGCCAGCAGTTTTTACGGGGGGAACACTGAAGCTTTCTTT. This gives the protein CASSFYGGNTEAFF.

The chain carries TRBV7-9 and TRBJ2-7, with a weak D call TRBD2 (5 bases). Germline assignment: CDR1 SEHNR and CDR2 FQNEAQ (reference sequence). With 5 bases removed from V and 5 bases from J, the gap between germline ends came to 13 bases. CDR3 size: 13 residues. For the CDR3, the DNA is TGTGCCAGCAGCGTAGAGACGGGGAACGAGCAGTACTTC. This codes for CASSVETGNEQYF. The whole variable domain, filled in from reference TRBV7-9 and TRBJ2-7, reads DTGVSQNPRHKITKRGQNVTFRCDPISEHNRLYWYRQTLGQGPEFLTYFQNEAQLEKSRLLSDRFSAERPKGSFSTLEIQRTEQGDSAMYLCASSVETGNEQYFGPGTRLTVT.

The chain joins TRBV19 to TRBJ2-5, with D perhaps matching TRBD1 or TRBD2 (5 bases each). Germline CDR1 is LNHDA and CDR2 is SQIVND (reference sequence). The CDR3 is 13 amino acids. Trimming took off 8 bases at V and 5 bases at J, with 15 bases between the two ends. CDR3 sequence reads: CASRDDQVETQYF. CDR3 sequence (DNA): TGTGCCAGTCGGGACGATCAGGTGGAGACCCAGTACTTC.